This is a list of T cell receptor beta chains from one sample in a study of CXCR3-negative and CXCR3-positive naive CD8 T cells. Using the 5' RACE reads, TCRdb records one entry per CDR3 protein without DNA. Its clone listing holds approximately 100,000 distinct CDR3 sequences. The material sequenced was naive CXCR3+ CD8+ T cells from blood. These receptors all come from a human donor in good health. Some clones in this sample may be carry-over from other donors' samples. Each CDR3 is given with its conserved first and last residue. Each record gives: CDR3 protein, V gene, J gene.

CDR3 protein: CSVRETESSGANVLTF
V gene: TRBV29-1
J gene: TRBJ2-6

CDR3 protein: CASSFQVGETSDRGSEQFF
V gene: TRBV11-2
J gene: TRBJ2-1

CDR3 protein: CATPRGEETQYF
V gene: TRBV21-1
J gene: TRBJ2-5

CDR3 protein: CASSSRGGRLASEGLFF
V gene: TRBV7-9
J gene: TRBJ1-4

CDR3 protein: CASSLIQAYEQYF
V gene: TRBV5-6
J gene: TRBJ2-7

CDR3 protein: CASSLASGADSYEQYF
V gene: TRBV7-9
J gene: TRBJ2-7

CDR3 protein: CASSLLGGRHEQFF
V gene: TRBV27
J gene: TRBJ2-1

CDR3 protein: CASSYSNYYEQYF
V gene: TRBV6-2/TRBV6-3
J gene: TRBJ2-7

CDR3 protein: CASSFSPGAYAYNEQFF
V gene: TRBV7-2
J gene: TRBJ2-1

CDR3 protein: CASIPFAGGRYNEQFF
V gene: TRBV12-3/TRBV12-4
J gene: TRBJ2-1

CDR3 protein: CASSSTEYEQYF
V gene: TRBV7-2
J gene: TRBJ2-7

CDR3 protein: CASSPPGVENTEAFF
V gene: TRBV9
J gene: TRBJ1-1

CDR3 protein: CASSLGTAGRQFF
V gene: TRBV5-6
J gene: TRBJ2-1

CDR3 protein: CASSQTALDSLEETQYF
V gene: TRBV5-1
J gene: TRBJ2-5

CDR3 protein: CSVKLAGGLTGELFF
V gene: TRBV29-1
J gene: TRBJ2-2

CDR3 protein: CASSLVGTANNEQFF
V gene: TRBV5-4
J gene: TRBJ2-1

CDR3 protein: CAGSPEAAGTGGYGYTF
V gene: TRBV7-6
J gene: TRBJ1-2

CDR3 protein: CASSFGTGYEHYF
V gene: TRBV5-6
J gene: TRBJ2-7

CDR3 protein: CSVSLSGVNTGELFF
V gene: TRBV29-1
J gene: TRBJ2-2

CDR3 protein: CASSPGTSGYSYNEQFF
V gene: TRBV7-3
J gene: TRBJ2-1

CDR3 protein: CASSFSSTEAFF
V gene: TRBV5-1
J gene: TRBJ1-1

CDR3 protein: CASSIDSQGYEQYF
V gene: TRBV5-1
J gene: TRBJ2-7

CDR3 protein: CATSRVKGASGYTF
V gene: TRBV15
J gene: TRBJ1-2